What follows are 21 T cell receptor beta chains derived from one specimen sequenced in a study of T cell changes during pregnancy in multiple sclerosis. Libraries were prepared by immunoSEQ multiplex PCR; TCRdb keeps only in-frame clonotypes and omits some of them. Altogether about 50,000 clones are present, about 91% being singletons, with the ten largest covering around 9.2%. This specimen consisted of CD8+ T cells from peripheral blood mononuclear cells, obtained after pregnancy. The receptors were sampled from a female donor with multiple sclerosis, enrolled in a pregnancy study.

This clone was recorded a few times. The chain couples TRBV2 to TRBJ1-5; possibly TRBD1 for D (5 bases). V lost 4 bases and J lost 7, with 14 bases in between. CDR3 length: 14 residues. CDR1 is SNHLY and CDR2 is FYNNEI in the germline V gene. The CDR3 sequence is CASSVIRVGQPQHF. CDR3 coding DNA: TGTGCCAGCAGTGTAATCAGGGTAGGCCAGCCCCAGCATTTT.

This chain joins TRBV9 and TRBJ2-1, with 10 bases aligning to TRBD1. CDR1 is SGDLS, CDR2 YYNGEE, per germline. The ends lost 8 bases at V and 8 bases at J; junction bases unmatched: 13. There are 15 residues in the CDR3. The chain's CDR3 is CASREGDRGSDEQFF. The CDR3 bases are TGTGCCAGTCGCGAAGGGGACAGGGGCTCAGATGAGCAGTTCTTC.

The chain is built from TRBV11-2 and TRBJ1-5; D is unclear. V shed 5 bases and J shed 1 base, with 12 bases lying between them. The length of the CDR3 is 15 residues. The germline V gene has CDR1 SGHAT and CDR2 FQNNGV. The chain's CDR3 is CASSPYGASNQPQHF. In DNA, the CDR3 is TGTGCCAGCAGCCCTTATGGTGCGAGCAATCAGCCCCAGCATTTT.

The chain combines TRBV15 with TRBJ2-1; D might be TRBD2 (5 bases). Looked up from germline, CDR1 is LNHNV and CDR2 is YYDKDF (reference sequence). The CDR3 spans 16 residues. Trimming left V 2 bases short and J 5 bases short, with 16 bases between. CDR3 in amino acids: CATSRSRGLEDNEQFF. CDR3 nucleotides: TGTGCCACCAGCAGATCCCGGGGTCTGGAGGACAATGAGCAGTTCTTC. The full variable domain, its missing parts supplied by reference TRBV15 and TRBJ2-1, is DAMVIQNPRYQVTQFGKPVTLSCSQTLNHNVMYWYQQKSSQAPKLLFHYYDKDFNNEADTPDNFQSRRPNTSFCFLDIRSPGLGDTAMYLCATSRSRGLEDNEQFFGPGTRLTVL.

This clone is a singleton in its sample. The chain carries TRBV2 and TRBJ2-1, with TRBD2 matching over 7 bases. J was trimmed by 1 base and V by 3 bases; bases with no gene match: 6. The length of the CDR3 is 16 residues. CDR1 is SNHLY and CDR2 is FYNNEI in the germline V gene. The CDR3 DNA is TGTGCCAGCAGTGAGTGGCTAGCGGAATCCTACAATGAGCAGTTCTTC. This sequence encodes CASSEWLAESYNEQFF.

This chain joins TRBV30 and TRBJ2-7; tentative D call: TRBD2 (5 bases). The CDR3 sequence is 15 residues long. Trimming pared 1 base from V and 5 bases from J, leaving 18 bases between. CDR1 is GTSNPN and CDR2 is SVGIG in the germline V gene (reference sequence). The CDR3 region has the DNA TGTGCCTGGAGTGGTGATTCGTGGGTCGGGGACGAGCAGTACTTC. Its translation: CAWSGDSWVGDEQYF.

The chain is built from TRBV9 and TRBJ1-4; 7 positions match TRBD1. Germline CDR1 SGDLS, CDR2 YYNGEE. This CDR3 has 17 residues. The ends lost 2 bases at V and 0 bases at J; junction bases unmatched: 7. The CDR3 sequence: CASSVGQSFATNEKLFF. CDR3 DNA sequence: TGTGCCAGCAGCGTGGGACAGTCGTTTGCAACTAATGAAAAACTGTTTTTT.

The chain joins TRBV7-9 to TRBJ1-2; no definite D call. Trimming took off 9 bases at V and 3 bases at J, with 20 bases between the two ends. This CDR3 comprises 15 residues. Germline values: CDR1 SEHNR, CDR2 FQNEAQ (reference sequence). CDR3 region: CASTSPGVLDYGYTF. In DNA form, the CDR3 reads TGTGCCAGTACCTCCCCCGGGGTTTTGGACTATGGCTACACCTTC.

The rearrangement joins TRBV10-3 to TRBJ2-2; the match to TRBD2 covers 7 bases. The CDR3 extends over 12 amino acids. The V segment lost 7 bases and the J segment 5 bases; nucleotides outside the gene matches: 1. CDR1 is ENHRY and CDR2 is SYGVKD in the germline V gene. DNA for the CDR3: TGTGCCATCATGGGGGGGACCGGGGAGCTGTTTTTT. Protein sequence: CAIMGGTGELFF.

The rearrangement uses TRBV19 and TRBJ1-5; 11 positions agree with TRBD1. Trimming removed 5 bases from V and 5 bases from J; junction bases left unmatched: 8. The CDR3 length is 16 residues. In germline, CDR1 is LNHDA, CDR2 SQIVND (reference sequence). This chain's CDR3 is CASSRAGQGVYQPQHF. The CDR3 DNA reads TGTGCCAGTAGTCGAGCGGGACAGGGGGTTTATCAGCCCCAGCATTTT.

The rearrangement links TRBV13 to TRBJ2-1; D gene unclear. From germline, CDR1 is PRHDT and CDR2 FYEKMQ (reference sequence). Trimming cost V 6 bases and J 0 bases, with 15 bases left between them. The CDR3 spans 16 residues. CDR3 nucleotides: TGTGCCAGCAGTTCCCCTGCGGCCAGCTCCTACAATGAGCAGTTCTTC. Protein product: CASSSPAASSYNEQFF. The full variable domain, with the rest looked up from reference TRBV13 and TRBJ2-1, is AAGVIQSPRHLIKEKRETATLKCYPIPRHDTVYWYQQGPGQDPQFLISFYEKMQSDKGSIPDRFSAQQFSDYHSELNMSSLELGDSALYFCASSSPAASSYNEQFFGPGTRLTVL.

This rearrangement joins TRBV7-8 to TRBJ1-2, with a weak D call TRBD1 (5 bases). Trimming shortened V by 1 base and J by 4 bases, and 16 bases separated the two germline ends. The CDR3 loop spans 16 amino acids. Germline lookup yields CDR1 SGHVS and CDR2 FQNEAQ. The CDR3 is CASSLEIRVGGYGYTF. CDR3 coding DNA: TGTGCCAGCAGCTTAGAAATCAGGGTCGGGGGCTATGGCTACACCTTC.

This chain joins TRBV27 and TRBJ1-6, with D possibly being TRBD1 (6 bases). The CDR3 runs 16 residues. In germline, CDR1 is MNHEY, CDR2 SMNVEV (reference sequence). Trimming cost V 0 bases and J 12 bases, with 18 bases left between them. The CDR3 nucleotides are TGTGCCAGCAGTTTATCCAATAGGGGGGGGCGCTTACCCCTCCACTTT. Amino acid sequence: CASSLSNRGGRLPLHF.

The CDR3 bases are TGTGCCAGCAGCGTGGGAGCGGGAGTCTACGAGCAGTACTTC. This sequence encodes CASSVGAGVYEQYF. This chain connects TRBV7-7 to TRBJ2-7, with 8 bases matching TRBD2. The CDR3 contains 14 residues. The germline V gene encodes CDR1 SSHAT and CDR2 FNYEAQ (reference sequence). With 5 bases clipped from V and 3 bases from J, the junction kept 6 bases outside the gene matches.

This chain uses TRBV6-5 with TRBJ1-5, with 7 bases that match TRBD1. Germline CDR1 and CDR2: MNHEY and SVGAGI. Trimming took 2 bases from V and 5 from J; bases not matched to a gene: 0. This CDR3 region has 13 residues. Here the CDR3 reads CASSYTGDQPQHF. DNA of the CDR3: TGTGCCAGCAGTTACACAGGGGATCAGCCCCAGCATTTT.

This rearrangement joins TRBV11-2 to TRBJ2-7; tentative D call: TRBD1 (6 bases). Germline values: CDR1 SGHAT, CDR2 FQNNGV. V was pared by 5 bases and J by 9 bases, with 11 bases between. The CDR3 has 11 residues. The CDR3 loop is CASSPSGVQYF. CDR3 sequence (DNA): TGTGCCAGCAGCCCTTCAGGGGTGCAGTACTTC. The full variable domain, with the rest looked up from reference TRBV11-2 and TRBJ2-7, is EAGVAQSPRYKIIEKRQSVAFWCNPISGHATLYWYQQILGQGPKLLIQFQNNGVVDDSQLPKDRFSAERLKGVDSTLKIQPAKLEDSAVYLCASSPSGVQYFGPGTRLTVT.

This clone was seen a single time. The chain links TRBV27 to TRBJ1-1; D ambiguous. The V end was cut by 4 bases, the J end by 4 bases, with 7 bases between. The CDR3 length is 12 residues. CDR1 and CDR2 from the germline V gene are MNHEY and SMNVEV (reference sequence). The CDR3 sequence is CASSYGSTEAFF. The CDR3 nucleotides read TGTGCCAGCAGTTATGGGAGCACTGAAGCTTTCTTT.

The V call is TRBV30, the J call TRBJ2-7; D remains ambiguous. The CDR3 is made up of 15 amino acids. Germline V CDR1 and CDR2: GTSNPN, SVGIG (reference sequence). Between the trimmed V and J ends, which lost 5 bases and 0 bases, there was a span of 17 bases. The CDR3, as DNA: TGTGCCTGGGATTCCCGCATTGGTAGCTCCTACGAGCAGTACTTC. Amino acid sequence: CAWDSRIGSSYEQYF.

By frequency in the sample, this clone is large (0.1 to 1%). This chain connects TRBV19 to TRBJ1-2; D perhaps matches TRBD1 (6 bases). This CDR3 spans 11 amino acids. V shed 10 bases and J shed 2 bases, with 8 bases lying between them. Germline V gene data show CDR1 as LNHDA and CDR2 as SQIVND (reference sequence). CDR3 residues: CATQGNYGYTF. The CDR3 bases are TGTGCCACCCAGGGGAACTATGGCTACACCTTC.

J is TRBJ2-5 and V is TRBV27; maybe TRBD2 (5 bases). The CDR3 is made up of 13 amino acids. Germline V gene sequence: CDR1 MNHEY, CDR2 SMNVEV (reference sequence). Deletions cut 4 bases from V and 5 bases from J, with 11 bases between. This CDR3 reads CASSSYGEETQYF. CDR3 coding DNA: TGTGCCAGCAGTTCCTATGGGGAGGAGACCCAGTACTTC.

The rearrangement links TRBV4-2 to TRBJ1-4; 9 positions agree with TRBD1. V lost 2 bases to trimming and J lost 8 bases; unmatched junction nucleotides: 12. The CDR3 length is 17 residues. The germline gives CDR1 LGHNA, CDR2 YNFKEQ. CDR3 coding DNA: TGTGCCAGCAGCCAACAGTTGCGGACAGGGGAAGGCGAAAAACTGTTTTTT. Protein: CASSQQLRTGEGEKLFF.